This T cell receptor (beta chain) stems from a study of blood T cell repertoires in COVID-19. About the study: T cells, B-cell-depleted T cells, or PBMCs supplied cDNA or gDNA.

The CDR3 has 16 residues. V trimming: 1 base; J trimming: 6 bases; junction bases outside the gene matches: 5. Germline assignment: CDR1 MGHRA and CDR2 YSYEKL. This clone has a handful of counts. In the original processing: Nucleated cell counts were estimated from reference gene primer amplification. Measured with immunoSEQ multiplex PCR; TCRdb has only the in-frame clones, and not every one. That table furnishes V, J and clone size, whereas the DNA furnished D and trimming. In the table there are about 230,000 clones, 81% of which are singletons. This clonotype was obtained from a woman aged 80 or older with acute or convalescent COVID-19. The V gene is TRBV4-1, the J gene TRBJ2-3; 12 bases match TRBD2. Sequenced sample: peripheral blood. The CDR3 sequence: CASSQGLAGVGDTQYF. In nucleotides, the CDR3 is TGCGCCAGCAGCCAAGGACTAGCGGGAGTCGGGGATACGCAGTATTTT.